Sequencing of this T cell receptor beta chain was carried out in a study of T cell changes during pregnancy in multiple sclerosis. Produced via immunoSEQ multiplex PCR; TCRdb's table is partial and in-frame only. This sample yields some 80,000 clones, of which over 85% are seen a single time; approximately 0.93% belongs to the top ten. V was pared by 7 bases and J by 2 bases, with 18 bases between. There are 16 residues in the CDR3. The chain uses TRBV6-7 and TRBJ1-3; no clear D gene. TRBV6-7 is assigned to the ORF class and has an uncertain function. The sample in question was peripheral blood, obtained in the first trimester of pregnancy. This clonotype was obtained from a female donor with multiple sclerosis, enrolled in a pregnancy study. Here the CDR3 DNA reads TGTGCCAGCATCCTGCTCCCCTCCACGGCTGGAAACACCATATATTTT. Translating gives CASILLPSTAGNTIYF.